These 27 T cell receptor beta chains share one sample of origin, sequenced in a study of identical twins. TCRdb reprocessed the 5' RACE reads via MiXCR and lists one record per CDR3 protein. The data contain some 660,000 distinct CDR3 sequences, 8.6% of them seen just once; the ten biggest clones take up around 0.98%. The same sample was also used in a study of yellow fever vaccine responses in identical twins.

The sample taken for sequencing was PBMCs. These receptors came from a woman in her late teens or twenties in good health.

This clonotype has just a few counts. The rearrangement uses TRBV29-1 and TRBJ1-2; D uncertain. Trimming took off 4 bases at V and 3 bases at J, with 6 bases between the two ends. CDR3 length: 11 residues. CDR1 is SQVTM, CDR2 ANQGSEA, per germline. This chain's CDR3 is CSVGFDYGYTF. CDR3 DNA: TGCAGCGTTGGCTTCGACTATGGCTACACCTTC. Based on the CDR3 plus reference TRBV29-1 and TRBJ1-2, the full variable domain is SAVISQKPSRDICQRGTSLTIQCQVDSQVTMMFWYRQQPGQSLTLIATANQGSEATYESGFVIDKFPISRPNLTFSTLTVSNMSPEDSSIYLCSVGFDYGYTFGSGTRLTVV.

This clonotype was found a few times. CDR3 residues: CASSTVLAGVNTGELFF. The CDR3 DNA reads TGTGCCAGCAGCACTGTCCTAGCGGGAGTCAACACCGGGGAGCTGTTTTTT. The chain links TRBV5-6 to TRBJ2-2, with 10 bases that match TRBD2. Germline CDR1 reads SGHDT; CDR2 reads YYEEEE. V was clipped by 4 bases and J by 2 bases; unmatched bases: 8. CDR3 length: 17 residues.

This clonotype was counted only a few times. The rearrangement joins TRBV3-1 to TRBJ2-2; a possible D gene is TRBD2 (5 bases). Trimming stripped 0 bases from V and 6 bases from J, with 14 bases between. CDR1 is LGHDT and CDR2 is YNNKEL in the germline V gene (reference sequence). CDR3 size: 16 residues. The CDR3 reads CASSQEEPGLAGELFF. The CDR3 DNA is TGTGCCAGCAGCCAAGAGGAGCCGGGGTTGGCCGGGGAGCTGTTTTTT.

This clonotype was counted between two and nine times. The chain is built from TRBV29-1 and TRBJ2-7; D may correspond to TRBD1 or TRBD2 (5 bases each). Germline loops: CDR1 SQVTM, CDR2 ANQGSEA. This CDR3 has 12 amino acids. Trimming took 2 bases from V and 2 from J, leaving 7 bases between them. The CDR3 nucleotides read TGCAGCGTTGAACAGGGACCCTACGAGCAGTACTTC. It yields the protein CSVEQGPYEQYF.

This chain joins TRBV4-1 and TRBJ2-3, with D hard to call. V lost 1 base and J lost 12, with 11 bases in between. CDR1 and CDR2 from the germline V gene are MGHRA and YSYEKL. CDR3 length equals 12 residues. The CDR3 sequence is CASSQANSPQYF. In DNA, the CDR3 is TGCGCCAGCAGCCAAGCGAACTCCCCCCAGTATTTT.

The CDR3 coding sequence is TGTGCCAGTAGTATTCGGCCTAGCGGGACGGGACGCAATGAGCAGTTCTTC. This sequence encodes CASSIRPSGTGRNEQFF. The rearrangement joins TRBV19 to TRBJ2-1; 9 bases match TRBD2. Germline V gene data show CDR1 as LNHDA and CDR2 as SQIVND (reference sequence). Trimming at V came to 3 bases and at J to 6 bases, leaving 12 bases not matched to a gene. The CDR3 is 17 amino acids.

The table lists this clonotype with a few counts. The chain links TRBV29-1 to TRBJ2-7, with 9 bases identical to TRBD1. The V gene's germline CDR1 is SQVTM and CDR2 ANQGSEA. Germline trimming cut 4 bases from V and 4 bases from J; bases unmatched to any gene: 11. The CDR3 consists of 15 residues. The CDR3 loop is CSVALPGQGTYEQYF. In nucleotides, the CDR3 is TGCAGCGTTGCCCTTCCGGGACAGGGAACTTACGAGCAGTACTTC.

The V gene is TRBV7-9, the J gene TRBJ2-5; 8 nucleotides line up with TRBD2. Per germline, CDR1 SEHNR and CDR2 FQNEAQ (reference sequence). Unmatched junction bases numbered 7, after V lost 5 bases and J lost 2 bases. The CDR3 is 15 amino acids. CDR3 bases: TGTGCCAGCAGCCACATAGCGGGGCTTCAAGAGACCCAGTACTTC. Protein sequence: CASSHIAGLQETQYF.

V and J are TRBV19 and TRBJ2-1, with D unclear. CDR3 length equals 12 residues. Trimming cost V 8 bases and J 3 bases, with 8 bases left between them. CDR1 and CDR2 from the germline V gene are LNHDA and SQIVND (reference sequence). CDR3 in DNA: TGTGCCAGTGGTAAACACTACAATGAGCAGTTCTTC. It translates to CASGKHYNEQFF.

This clonotype was seen more than once but under ten times. The chain carries TRBV5-1 and TRBJ2-3; the D gene is possibly TRBD1 (6 bases). The ends were cut back, 0 bases at V and 2 bases at J, with 10 bases in the middle. Germline V gene lookup returns CDR1 SGHRS and CDR2 YFSETQ. The CDR3 consists of 15 residues. CDR3 region: CASSLGQVVTDTQYF. CDR3 nucleotide sequence: TGCGCCAGCAGCTTGGGACAGGTTGTCACAGATACGCAGTATTTT.

This clonotype was picked up many times. The J gene is TRBJ2-5, the V gene TRBV6-2 or TRBV6-3, with 11 nucleotides matching TRBD2. CDR3 length equals 16 residues. Trimming at V came to 6 bases and at J to 2 bases, leaving 8 bases not matched to a gene. Germline V gene sequence: CDR1 MNHEY, CDR2 SVGEGT. CDR3 coding DNA: TGTGCCAGCAGCACACATCGGACTAGCGGGCAAGAGACCCAGTACTTC. Translating it yields CASSTHRTSGQETQYF.

This chain uses TRBV20-1 with TRBJ2-6; a possible D gene is TRBD2 (6 bases). This CDR3 has 18 amino acids. Germline V CDR1 and CDR2: DFQATT, SNEGSKA (reference sequence). Trimming removed 0 bases from V and 1 base from J, with 16 bases in between. In nucleotides, the CDR3 is TGCAGTGCTAGAGATGCGGGGCCGGAACTTTCTGGGGCCAACGTCCTGACTTTC. Encoded protein: CSARDAGPELSGANVLTF.

This clonotype has at least ten counts. V usage is TRBV7-9 and J usage is TRBJ2-7; D remains ambiguous. There are 13 residues in the CDR3. V shed 4 bases and J shed 0 bases, with 7 bases lying between them. CDR1 and CDR2 (germline): SEHNR, FQNEAQ (reference sequence). In nucleotides, the CDR3 is TGTGCCAGCAGCTCCTTGAGCTCCTACGAGCAGTACTTC. As protein: CASSSLSSYEQYF.

The chain has TRBV5-6 and TRBJ2-7; no firm D call. Per germline, CDR1 SGHDT and CDR2 YYEEEE. V was cut by 2 bases and J by 0 bases, with 9 bases left in between. The CDR3 totals 14 residues. DNA for the CDR3: TGTGCCAGCAGCTTCGAGCCTGACTCCTACGAGCAGTACTTC. It is translated as CASSFEPDSYEQYF.

This clonotype was seen many times. The rearrangement uses TRBV29-1 and TRBJ2-1; 13 nucleotides line up with TRBD2. The junction had 5 bases not matched to a gene; V was cut back by 4 bases and J by 8 bases. This CDR3 comprises 14 residues. Germline CDR1 reads SQVTM; CDR2 reads ANQGSEA. CDR3 sequence (DNA): TGCAGCGTTGCCGGGACTAGCGGGGTATATGAGCAGTTCTTC. Translation gives CSVAGTSGVYEQFF.

This clonotype occurred a few times. The CDR3 DNA reads TGCAGTGCTAGAGATTGGACCCTCTATGGCTACACCTTC. This sequence encodes CSARDWTLYGYTF. The chain couples TRBV20-1 to TRBJ1-2; no definite D call. CDR3 length: 13 residues. Germline V gene lookup returns CDR1 DFQATT and CDR2 SNEGSKA (reference sequence). The V and J ends lost 0 bases and 4 bases respectively, with 9 bases between them.

The chain carries TRBV4-2 and TRBJ2-1; D ambiguous. This CDR3 region has 17 residues. With 1 base removed from V and 0 bases from J, the gap between germline ends came to 13 bases. The germline CDR1 and CDR2 sequences are LGHNA and YNFKEQ. The chain's CDR3 is CASSQVASWSSYNEQFF. CDR3 coding DNA: TGTGCCAGCAGCCAAGTTGCGAGTTGGAGCTCCTACAATGAGCAGTTCTTC.

This clonotype was seen repeatedly, ten times or more. V and J are TRBV7-8 and TRBJ2-3; D gene unclear. The V end was cut by 2 bases, the J end by 0 bases, with 9 bases between. Germline-derived CDR1 and CDR2 are SGHVS and FQNEAQ. This CDR3 spans 15 amino acids. The CDR3 sequence is CASSLPGASTDTQYF. CDR3 in DNA: TGTGCCAGCAGCTTACCCGGAGCTAGCACAGATACGCAGTATTTT.

The CDR3 loop reads CSARDTEAALRRETQYF. Here the CDR3 DNA reads TGCAGTGCTAGAGATACAGAGGCAGCCCTTCGGCGAGAGACCCAGTACTTC. V gene TRBV20-1 combines with J gene TRBJ2-5, with D unclear. Deletions cut 0 bases from V and 4 bases from J, with 21 bases between. The CDR3 is 17 residues long. Per germline, CDR1 DFQATT and CDR2 SNEGSKA (reference sequence).

The gene calls are TRBV5-1 and TRBJ2-7; 12 bases fit TRBD2. The CDR3 has 15 residues. CDR1 is SGHRS, CDR2 YFSETQ, per germline. Germline trimming cut 4 bases from V and 0 bases from J; bases unmatched to any gene: 2. CDR3 region: CASSKGLAGSYEQYF. Here the CDR3 DNA reads TGCGCCAGCAGCAAGGGACTAGCGGGCTCCTACGAGCAGTACTTC.

The DNA for the CDR3 is TGTGCCAGCACTATGGGGGAGACCCAGTACTTC. It translates to CASTMGETQYF. The chain carries TRBV6-2 or TRBV6-3 and TRBJ2-5; no firm D call. There are 11 residues in the CDR3. The germline V gene has CDR1 MNHEY and CDR2 SVGEGT. V was cut by 7 bases and J by 5 bases, with 8 bases left in between.

This clonotype was found many times. CDR3 DNA: TGTGCCAGCAGTTATCCCGAATTGCTCTCCTACAATGAGCAGTTCTTC. Residues: CASSYPELLSYNEQFF. The gene calls are TRBV12-3 or TRBV12-4 and TRBJ2-1; D gene unclear. The CDR3 extends over 16 amino acids. Trimming removed 4 bases from V and 0 bases from J, with 13 bases in between.

The V and J genes are TRBV9 and TRBJ2-7; D is unresolved. The V gene's germline CDR1 is SGDLS and CDR2 YYNGEE. Trimming cost V 0 bases and J 1 base, with 11 bases left between them. CDR3 length: 15 residues. CDR3 DNA sequence: TGTGCCAGCAGCGTAGGTGGGCTGACTTCCTACGAGCAGTACTTC. As protein: CASSVGGLTSYEQYF.

This clonotype has a handful of counts. The chain recombines TRBV28 with TRBJ2-1, with D perhaps TRBD2 (5 bases). Germline CDR1 reads MDHEN; CDR2 reads SYDVKM. This CDR3 region has 15 residues. V was pared by 2 bases and J by 2 bases, with 10 bases between. CDR3 sequence (DNA): TGTGCCAGCAGTTTAAGTCAGCGGCCCTACAATGAGCAGTTCTTC. It translates to CASSLSQRPYNEQFF.

This clonotype was picked up a small number of times. V gene TRBV7-3 combines with J gene TRBJ2-6; perhaps TRBD2 as D (5 bases). Germline CDR1 is SGHTA and CDR2 is FQGTGA. The CDR3 runs 15 residues. Trimming removed 2 bases at V and 2 bases at J, with 7 bases between. This CDR3 reads CASSLQEAGANVLTF. The CDR3 DNA sequence: TGTGCCAGCAGCTTACAGGAGGCTGGGGCCAACGTCCTGACTTTC.

This sequence joins TRBV9 and TRBJ2-3, with D unclear. V lost 1 base and J 1 base, leaving 7 bases between the germline ends. Germline V gene lookup returns CDR1 SGDLS and CDR2 YYNGEE. There are 14 residues in the CDR3. CDR3 residues: CASSVHKGTDTQYF. The CDR3 bases are TGTGCCAGCAGCGTACACAAGGGCACAGATACGCAGTATTTT.

This clonotype was detected only a few times. In nucleotides, the CDR3 is TGTGCCAGCTCCCGTGAACAGGGGGCATATGAGACCCAGTACTTC. Amino acid sequence: CASSREQGAYETQYF. The chain employs TRBV28 and TRBJ2-5; TRBD1 aligns across 9 bases. Trimming took 8 bases from V and 5 from J; bases not matched to a gene: 12. The CDR3 loop spans 15 amino acids. Per the germline V gene, CDR1 is MDHEN and CDR2 is SYDVKM.